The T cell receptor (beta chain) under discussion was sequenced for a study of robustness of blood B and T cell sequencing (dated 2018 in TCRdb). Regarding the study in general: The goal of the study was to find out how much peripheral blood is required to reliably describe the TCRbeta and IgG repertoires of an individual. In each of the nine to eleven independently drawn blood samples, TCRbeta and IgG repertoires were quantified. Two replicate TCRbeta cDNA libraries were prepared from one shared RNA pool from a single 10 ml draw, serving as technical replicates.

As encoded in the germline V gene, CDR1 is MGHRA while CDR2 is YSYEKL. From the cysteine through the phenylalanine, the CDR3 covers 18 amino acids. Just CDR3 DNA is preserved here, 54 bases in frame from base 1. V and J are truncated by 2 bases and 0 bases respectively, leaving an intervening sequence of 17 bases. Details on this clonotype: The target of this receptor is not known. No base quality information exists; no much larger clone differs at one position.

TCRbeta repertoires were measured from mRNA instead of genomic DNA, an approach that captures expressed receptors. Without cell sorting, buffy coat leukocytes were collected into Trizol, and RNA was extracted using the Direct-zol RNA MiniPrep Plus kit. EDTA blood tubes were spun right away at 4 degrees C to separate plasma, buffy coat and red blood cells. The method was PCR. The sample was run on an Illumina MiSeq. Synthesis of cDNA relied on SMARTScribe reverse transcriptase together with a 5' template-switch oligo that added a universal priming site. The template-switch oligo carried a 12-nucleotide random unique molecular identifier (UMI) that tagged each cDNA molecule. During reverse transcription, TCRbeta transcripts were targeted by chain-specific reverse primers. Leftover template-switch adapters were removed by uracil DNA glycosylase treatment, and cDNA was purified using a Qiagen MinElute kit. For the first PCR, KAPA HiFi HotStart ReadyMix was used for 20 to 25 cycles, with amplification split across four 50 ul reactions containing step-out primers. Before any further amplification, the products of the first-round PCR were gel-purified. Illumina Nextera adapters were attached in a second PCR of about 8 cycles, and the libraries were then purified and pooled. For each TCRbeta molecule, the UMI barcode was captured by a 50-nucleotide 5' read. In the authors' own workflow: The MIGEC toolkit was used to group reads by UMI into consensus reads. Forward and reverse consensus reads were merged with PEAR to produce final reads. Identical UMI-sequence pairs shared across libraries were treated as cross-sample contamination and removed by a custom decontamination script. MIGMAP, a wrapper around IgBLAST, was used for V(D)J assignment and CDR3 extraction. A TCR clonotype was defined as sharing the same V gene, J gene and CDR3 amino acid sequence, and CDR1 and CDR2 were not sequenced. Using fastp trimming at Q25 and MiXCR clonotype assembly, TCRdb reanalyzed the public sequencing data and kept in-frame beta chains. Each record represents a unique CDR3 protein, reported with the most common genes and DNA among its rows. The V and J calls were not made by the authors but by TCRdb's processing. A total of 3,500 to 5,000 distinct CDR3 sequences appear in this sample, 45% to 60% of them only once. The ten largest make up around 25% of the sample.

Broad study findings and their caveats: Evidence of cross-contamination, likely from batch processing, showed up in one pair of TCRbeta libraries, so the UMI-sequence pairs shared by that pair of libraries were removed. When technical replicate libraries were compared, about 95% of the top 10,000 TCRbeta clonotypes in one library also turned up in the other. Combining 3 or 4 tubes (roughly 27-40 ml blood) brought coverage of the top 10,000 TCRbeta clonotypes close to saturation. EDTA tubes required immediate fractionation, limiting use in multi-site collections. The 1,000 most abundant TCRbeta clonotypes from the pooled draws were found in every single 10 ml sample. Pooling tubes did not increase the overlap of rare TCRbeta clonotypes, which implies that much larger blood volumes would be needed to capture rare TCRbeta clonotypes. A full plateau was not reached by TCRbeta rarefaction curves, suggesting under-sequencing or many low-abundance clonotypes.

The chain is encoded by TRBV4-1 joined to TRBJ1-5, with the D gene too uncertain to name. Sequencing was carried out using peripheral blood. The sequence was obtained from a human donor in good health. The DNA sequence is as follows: TGCGCCAGCAGCCAAAACACGGACGCGGGTAATAGCAATCAGCCCCAGCATTTT. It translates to CASSQNTDAGNSNQPQHF.